The 17 T cell receptor beta chains below come from one sample, sequenced in a study of cytomegalovirus exposure and HLA in healthy donors. Primers for the PCR totalled 60 Vbeta and 13 Jbeta. Libraries were prepared by immunoSEQ multiplex PCR; TCRdb keeps only in-frame clonotypes and omits some of them. The sample lists 85,000 to 100,000 clones; roughly 67% were seen once. Sequencing was performed on PBMCs. These receptors came from a human donor in good health.

The chain links TRBV4-3 to TRBJ2-1; D perhaps matches TRBD2 (5 bases). The V gene's germline CDR1 is LGHNA and CDR2 YSLEER. Between the trimmed V and J ends, which lost 1 base and 7 bases, there was a span of 8 bases. The CDR3 consists of 13 residues. CDR3 loop: CASSQGRGNEQFF. In nucleotides, the CDR3 is TGCGCCAGCAGCCAAGGACGCGGGAATGAGCAGTTCTTC.

The chain combines TRBV5-4 with TRBJ2-5, with 7 bases lining up with TRBD1. Trimming took 4 bases from V and 2 from J; bases not matched to a gene: 5. Germline CDR1 reads SGHNT; CDR2 reads YYREEE (reference sequence). The CDR3 sequence is 14 residues long. In DNA, the CDR3 is TGTGCCAGCAGCATAAACAGGGGACAAGAGACCCAGTACTTC. Its translation: CASSINRGQETQYF.

This clone was seen a handful of times. The chain employs TRBV20-1 and TRBJ1-2; a weak D match, TRBD1 (6 bases). The V gene's germline CDR1 is DFQATT and CDR2 SNEGSKA (reference sequence). V lost 6 bases and J 2 bases, leaving 7 bases between the germline ends. The CDR3 extends over 11 amino acids. DNA of the CDR3: TGCAGTGCCGGGACAAACTATGGCTACACCTTC. Its protein is CSAGTNYGYTF.

This chain uses TRBV5-6 with TRBJ2-5, with D uncertain. V dropped 4 bases and J dropped 5 bases, with 6 bases sitting between them. Germline V gives CDR1 SGHDT, CDR2 YYEEEE. This CDR3 contains 11 residues. The CDR3, as DNA: TGTGCCAGCAGCCGGGTGGAGACCCAGTACTTC. Protein product: CASSRVETQYF.

This clone was counted between two and nine times. The CDR3 sequence is CASSRGSNTGELFF. CDR3 DNA: TGTGCCAGCAGCCGGGGATCGAACACCGGGGAGCTGTTTTTT. The chain has TRBV11-3 and TRBJ2-2, with D perhaps matching TRBD2 (5 bases). V was clipped by 5 bases and J by 0 bases, with 7 bases between them. The CDR3 is 14 amino acids. Germline CDR1 and CDR2: SGHNT and YENEEA.

The V and J genes are TRBV4-3 and TRBJ1-1; D unclear. Trimming stripped 1 base from V and 7 bases from J, with 13 bases between. The CDR3 covers 14 residues. The V gene's germline CDR1 is LGHNA and CDR2 YSLEER. The DNA of the CDR3 is TGCGCCAGCAGCCAAGTGAGGGCTGTTAATGAAGCTTTCTTT. Its protein product is CASSQVRAVNEAFF.

The V and J genes are TRBV5-4 and TRBJ2-3; 7 positions match TRBD2. The CDR3 totals 15 residues. Trimming cost V 4 bases and J 3 bases; bases outside gene matches: 8. The V gene's germline CDR1 is SGHNT and CDR2 YYREEE (reference sequence). This chain's CDR3 is CASSMRWGGTDTQYF. CDR3 DNA sequence: TGTGCCAGCAGCATGAGGTGGGGGGGGACAGATACGCAGTATTTT.

This chain connects TRBV29-1 to TRBJ2-7, with 7 bases aligning to TRBD2. The germline CDR1 and CDR2 sequences are SQVTM and ANQGSEA. The CDR3 is 12 residues long. Trimming at V came to 2 bases and at J to 2 bases, leaving 0 bases not matched to a gene. CDR3: CSVETSAYEQYF. The CDR3 nucleotides are TGCAGCGTTGAAACTAGCGCCTACGAGCAGTACTTC.

The CDR3 DNA reads TGTGCCATCAGTGAGAGGGGGCTAGAAGACAATGAGCAGTTCTTC. It encodes CAISERGLEDNEQFF. V gene TRBV10-3 combines with J gene TRBJ2-1, with TRBD1 matching over 7 bases. With V trimmed by 2 bases and J by 5 bases, 6 bases remained unmatched. The CDR3 runs to 15 residues. The V gene's germline CDR1 is ENHRY and CDR2 SYGVKD.

CDR3 nucleotides: TGCGCCAGCAGCTTGGCGGTCGGGGGGAGAGGGACAGATACGCAGTATTTT. This sequence encodes CASSLAVGGRGTDTQYF. The chain couples TRBV5-1 to TRBJ2-3, with 7 nucleotides matching TRBD2. Germline lookup yields CDR1 SGHRS and CDR2 YFSETQ. The CDR3 is 17 residues long. V was clipped by 0 bases and J by 3 bases; unmatched bases: 10.

The chain carries TRBV7-9 and TRBJ1-4, with 7 positions matching TRBD1. The CDR3 consists of 14 residues. Per germline, CDR1 SEHNR and CDR2 FQNEAQ (reference sequence). The ends lost 8 bases at V and 8 bases at J; junction bases unmatched: 11. CDR3 residues: CASRTGLDLEKLFF. The CDR3 nucleotides read TGTGCCAGCCGGACAGGCCTGGATCTAGAAAAACTGTTTTTT. Together with reference TRBV7-9 and TRBJ1-4, the CDR3 gives the full variable domain: DTGVSQNPRHKITKRGQNVTFRCDPISEHNRLYWYRQTLGQGPEFLTYFQNEAQLEKSRLLSDRFSAERPKGSFSTLEIQRTEQGDSAMYLCASRTGLDLEKLFFGSGTQLSVL.

The chain carries TRBV7-2 and TRBJ2-6, with D maybe TRBD2 (5 bases). CDR1 is SGHTA, CDR2 FQGNSA, per germline. The V end lost 5 bases, the J end lost 3 bases, and 11 bases lay between the germline ends. The CDR3 runs to 15 residues. The CDR3 nucleotides read TGTGCCAGCAGCCCGAGCGGTGGTGGGGCCAACGTCCTGACTTTC. Amino acid sequence: CASSPSGGGANVLTF.

The chain links TRBV4-3 to TRBJ1-6; no clear D. V lost 1 base and J lost 10, with 11 bases in between. The CDR3 runs to 14 residues. Germline CDR1 reads LGHNA; CDR2 reads YSLEER. For the CDR3, the DNA is TGCGCCAGCAGCCAAGCCCGGGGAGGCTCACCCCTCCACTTT. Protein sequence: CASSQARGGSPLHF.

The chain links TRBV30 to TRBJ1-1; D uncertain. This CDR3 comprises 13 residues. The V gene's germline CDR1 is GTSNPN and CDR2 SVGIG (reference sequence). With 0 bases removed from V and 1 base from J, the gap between germline ends came to 6 bases. The CDR3 loop reads CAWSVTQNTEAFF. As DNA, the CDR3 is TGTGCCTGGAGTGTAACACAGAACACTGAAGCTTTCTTT.

The genes are TRBV6-6 and TRBJ2-3; 8 bases fit TRBD2. Germline CDR1 MNHNY, CDR2 SVGAGI (reference sequence). V shed 6 bases, J shed 6 bases, and the junction held 2 bases outside the gene matches. This CDR3 is 12 amino acids long. CDR3 loop: CASRPGGDTQYF. The CDR3 bases are TGTGCCAGCAGACCGGGGGGGGATACGCAGTATTTT.

J is TRBJ1-5 and V is TRBV6-6; D is perhaps TRBD1 (6 bases). CDR3 length equals 13 residues. Germline CDR1 and CDR2: MNHNY and SVGAGI (reference sequence). Trimming cost V 7 bases and J 7 bases, with 14 bases left between them. CDR3 nucleotides: TGTGCCAGCAACAAACAGGGTTGGCAGCCCCAGCATTTT. Translated, it gives CASNKQGWQPQHF.

This clone was counted between two and nine times. This chain links TRBV14 with TRBJ2-1; 9 nucleotides agree with TRBD2. CDR3 size: 13 residues. V was clipped by 1 base and J by 16 bases; unmatched bases: 8. The V gene's germline CDR1 is SGHDN and CDR2 FVKESK. The CDR3 coding sequence is TGTGCCAGCAGCCAAGTAACCGCGGGGGGGCTATTCTTC. Its translation is CASSQVTAGGLFF.